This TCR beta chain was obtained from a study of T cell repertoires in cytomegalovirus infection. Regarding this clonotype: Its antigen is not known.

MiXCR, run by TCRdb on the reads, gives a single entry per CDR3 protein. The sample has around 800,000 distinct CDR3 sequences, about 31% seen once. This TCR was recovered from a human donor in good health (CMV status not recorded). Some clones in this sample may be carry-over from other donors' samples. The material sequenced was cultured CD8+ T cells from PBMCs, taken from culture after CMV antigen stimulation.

The CDR3 DNA follows: TGTGCCACCAGTGAATCTGACAGCTACACTGAAGCTTTCTTT. Its protein product is CATSESDSYTEAFF. This chain links TRBV24-1 with TRBJ1-1, with D possibly TRBD1 on 5 matching bases. The CDR3 contains 14 residues. Germline assignment: CDR1 KGHDR and CDR2 SFDVKD. Trimming stripped 4 bases from V and 3 bases from J, with 11 bases between.